The sequence of this T cell receptor beta chain was determined in a study of shared clonotypes between healthy human individuals. Assay: immunoSEQ multiplex PCR; the TCRdb copy retains only in-frame clones and omits some. The sample yields more than 1,200,000 clones, 97% to 99% seen once. Germline-derived CDR1 and CDR2 are MNHEY and SVGAGI. The CDR3 covers 15 residues. V was shortened by 2 bases and J by 4 bases, with 12 bases between the two germline ends. This rearrangement joins TRBV6-5 to TRBJ2-1; D unresolved. The sequenced sample consisted of naive CD4+ T cells sorted from blood. Subset given: CD45RA+ positively selected. The TCR sequence derives from a man aged 25-45 years in good health. CDR3 nucleotide sequence: TGTGCCAGCAGTTACAGGCCTATACTTTACAATGAGCAGTTCTTC. It translates to CASSYRPILYNEQFF.